The rows below give T cell receptor beta chains drawn from one sample of a study of response to subunit inactivated influenza vaccine. TCRdb re-derived calls from the RT-PCR reads in MiXCR, one entry per CDR3 protein. This table holds about 610,000 distinct CDR3 sequences, 12% to 15% found once. The sequencing here drew on PBMCs from blood, taken approximately 12 days after vaccination. Receptor source: a man aged 45-60 years who received an inactivated influenza vaccine. Both conserved end residues are part of each CDR3. A D gene is named only where the DNA matches it firmly. Size values are once, few and many counts, or a class for expanded clones, and some rows have none.

d_call: .
clone_size: many
j_call: TRBJ2-5
v_call: TRBV11-2
cdr3_nt: TGTGCCAGCAGCTTACTAAGTGGGGGAGAGACCCAGTACTTC
cdr3_aa: CASSLLSGGETQYF

d_call: .
clone_size: .
j_call: TRBJ1-1
v_call: TRBV12-3/TRBV12-4
cdr3_nt: TGTGCCAGCAGTTCCCTCGCTGAAGCTTTCTTT
cdr3_aa: CASSSLAEAFF

d_call: .
clone_size: .
j_call: TRBJ2-7
v_call: TRBV18
cdr3_nt: TGTGCCAGCTCACCCCCGGCGGGACATCGCATGGGAGAGCAGTACTTC
cdr3_aa: CASSPPAGHRMGEQYF

d_call: .
clone_size: .
j_call: TRBJ1-5
v_call: TRBV30
cdr3_nt: TGTGCCTCACGCATGGGCCCAGATGGACTATTCTTTCAGCCCCAGCATTTT
cdr3_aa: CASRMGPDGLFFQPQHF

d_call: .
clone_size: few
j_call: TRBJ2-3
v_call: TRBV29-1
cdr3_nt: TGCAGCGTTGATAGGGAATCTAGCACAGATACGCAGTATTTT
cdr3_aa: CSVDRESSTDTQYF

d_call: TRBD2
clone_size: few
j_call: TRBJ2-7
v_call: TRBV11-2
cdr3_nt: TGTGCCAGCAGCTTAGATAGGGCGGGTCTAGCGGTTTACTACGAGCAGTACTTC
cdr3_aa: CASSLDRAGLAVYYEQYF

d_call: TRBD2
clone_size: .
j_call: TRBJ2-1
v_call: TRBV9
cdr3_nt: TGTGCCAGCAGCGCCGGGAGCGGGAGGGCCTACAATGAGCAGTTCTTC
cdr3_aa: CASSAGSGRAYNEQFF

d_call: TRBD1
clone_size: few
j_call: TRBJ1-2
v_call: TRBV2
cdr3_nt: TGTGCCAGCAGTGAGAGGACAGGGAACTATGGCTACACCTTC
cdr3_aa: CASSERTGNYGYTF

d_call: TRBD2
clone_size: many
j_call: TRBJ2-1
v_call: TRBV12-3/TRBV12-4
cdr3_nt: TGTGCCAGCAGTCAATTACTAGCGGTTGGGAGGGCCGGTGAGCAGTTCTTC
cdr3_aa: CASSQLLAVGRAGEQFF

d_call: .
clone_size: few
j_call: TRBJ1-1
v_call: TRBV20-1
cdr3_nt: TGCAGTGCTAGAGCCAACCAGCCGGGGCGGAACACTGAAGCTTTCTTT
cdr3_aa: CSARANQPGRNTEAFF

d_call: TRBD2
clone_size: .
j_call: TRBJ2-1
v_call: TRBV20-1
cdr3_nt: TGCAGTGGGGGGAGGGATGAAGCCTCAAACTACAATGAGCAGTTCTTC
cdr3_aa: CSGGRDEASNYNEQFF

d_call: .
clone_size: many
j_call: TRBJ2-7
v_call: TRBV12-3/TRBV12-4
cdr3_nt: TGTGCCAGCAGTTCACAGGGGGGGAGAAAAAACGAGCAGTACTTC
cdr3_aa: CASSSQGGRKNEQYF

d_call: .
clone_size: .
j_call: TRBJ2-5
v_call: TRBV6-6
cdr3_nt: TGTGCCAGCACCGACCTCACTGGGGAGACCCAGTACTTC
cdr3_aa: CASTDLTGETQYF

d_call: TRBD1
clone_size: .
j_call: TRBJ2-1
v_call: TRBV28
cdr3_nt: TGTGCCAGCAGACACGGGACAGGGAAATACAATGAGCAGTTCTTC
cdr3_aa: CASRHGTGKYNEQFF

d_call: .
clone_size: .
j_call: TRBJ1-2
v_call: TRBV29-1
cdr3_nt: TGCAGCGTCTGGGGCCCTAACTATGGCTACACCTTC
cdr3_aa: CSVWGPNYGYTF

d_call: .
clone_size: few
j_call: TRBJ2-2
v_call: TRBV12-3/TRBV12-4
cdr3_nt: TGTGCCGTCGGGATCCTGAACACCGGGGAGCTGTTTTTT
cdr3_aa: CAVGILNTGELFF

d_call: .
clone_size: .
j_call: TRBJ2-5
v_call: TRBV7-8
cdr3_nt: TGTGCCAGCAGCTTAGGGCGGGTCCGACAAGAGACCCAGTACTTC
cdr3_aa: CASSLGRVRQETQYF

d_call: .
clone_size: .
j_call: TRBJ2-3
v_call: TRBV7-2
cdr3_nt: TGTGCCAGCAGCTCTGCAGGGGGGAAGCGCACAGATACGCAGTATTTT
cdr3_aa: CASSSAGGKRTDTQYF

d_call: .
clone_size: .
j_call: TRBJ1-2
v_call: TRBV7-2
cdr3_nt: TGTGCCAGCAGCTTACAGGCGATAACTAACTATGGCTACACCTTC
cdr3_aa: CASSLQAITNYGYTF

d_call: TRBD1
clone_size: few
j_call: TRBJ2-5
v_call: TRBV7-6
cdr3_nt: TGTGCCAGCAGCTTAGGCACAGGGGGTCTGGAGACCCAGTACTTC
cdr3_aa: CASSLGTGGLETQYF

d_call: TRBD1
clone_size: .
j_call: TRBJ2-7
v_call: TRBV6-2/TRBV6-3
cdr3_nt: TGTGCCAGCAGCGACAGGGGCGCCTACGAGCAGTACTTC
cdr3_aa: CASSDRGAYEQYF

d_call: .
clone_size: .
j_call: TRBJ2-7
v_call: TRBV5-1
cdr3_nt: TGCGCCAGCAGTTCGACCGGGACTTTCTCCTACGAGCAGTACTTC
cdr3_aa: CASSSTGTFSYEQYF

d_call: TRBD2
clone_size: few
j_call: TRBJ2-1
v_call: TRBV5-6
cdr3_nt: TGTGCCAGCAGCTTTTGGACTAGCGGGAGGGCGAATGAGCAGTTCTTC
cdr3_aa: CASSFWTSGRANEQFF

d_call: TRBD1
clone_size: .
j_call: TRBJ2-1
v_call: TRBV20-1
cdr3_nt: TGCAGTGCTGGACCGGGACAGGGATACAATGAGCAGTTCTTC
cdr3_aa: CSAGPGQGYNEQFF

d_call: TRBD2
clone_size: .
j_call: TRBJ2-3
v_call: TRBV2
cdr3_nt: TGTGCCAGCAGGGAAGAGGTGACTAGCAGGGGCACAGATACGCAGTATTTT
cdr3_aa: CASREEVTSRGTDTQYF

d_call: TRBD2
clone_size: .
j_call: TRBJ2-1
v_call: TRBV12-3/TRBV12-4
cdr3_nt: TGTGCCAGCAGTTTAACAGATCTAGCGGGTGAGCAGTTCTTC
cdr3_aa: CASSLTDLAGEQFF

d_call: TRBD2
clone_size: few
j_call: TRBJ2-7
v_call: TRBV9
cdr3_nt: TGTGCCAGCAGCGTCGGGGCGGGAGGGAACTACGAGCAGTACTTC
cdr3_aa: CASSVGAGGNYEQYF

d_call: .
clone_size: few
j_call: TRBJ2-1
v_call: TRBV20-1
cdr3_nt: TGCAGTGCTGATCAGGACAATGAGCAGTTCTTC
cdr3_aa: CSADQDNEQFF

d_call: .
clone_size: .
j_call: TRBJ2-7
v_call: TRBV12-3/TRBV12-4
cdr3_nt: TGTGCCAGCAGTTTAACGTTCAGGGCCTACGAGCAGTACTTC
cdr3_aa: CASSLTFRAYEQYF

d_call: .
clone_size: few
j_call: TRBJ2-3
v_call: TRBV7-3
cdr3_nt: TGTGCCAGCAGTCTCGGGACACCCATGACCGATACGCAGTATTTT
cdr3_aa: CASSLGTPMTDTQYF

d_call: .
clone_size: few
j_call: TRBJ2-7
v_call: TRBV6-2/TRBV6-3
cdr3_nt: TGTGCCAGCACCCCCAAGCGGAGCTCCTACGAGCAGTACTTC
cdr3_aa: CASTPKRSSYEQYF

d_call: TRBD1
clone_size: few
j_call: TRBJ2-5
v_call: TRBV5-1
cdr3_nt: TGCGCCAGCAGCAAAGGACAGGCGGCGGAGACCCAGTACTTC
cdr3_aa: CASSKGQAAETQYF

d_call: .
clone_size: few
j_call: TRBJ2-5
v_call: TRBV4-3
cdr3_nt: TGCGCCAGCAGCCAAGGATCGGCTCTGGGGTTGGTTGGGGAGACCCAGTACTTC
cdr3_aa: CASSQGSALGLVGETQYF

d_call: TRBD2
clone_size: .
j_call: TRBJ2-2
v_call: TRBV7-8
cdr3_nt: TGTGCCAGCAGCATTATAGCGGGAGGGGCCACCGGGGAGCTGTTTTTT
cdr3_aa: CASSIIAGGATGELFF

d_call: .
clone_size: .
j_call: TRBJ2-5
v_call: TRBV5-8
cdr3_nt: TGTGCCAGCAGCTACGGGCCTGGGGAAGAGACCCAGTACTTC
cdr3_aa: CASSYGPGEETQYF

d_call: .
clone_size: few
j_call: TRBJ2-1
v_call: TRBV29-1
cdr3_nt: TGCAGCGTTGCCCGGCAGATATACAATGAGCAGTTCTTC
cdr3_aa: CSVARQIYNEQFF

d_call: TRBD1
clone_size: many
j_call: TRBJ2-7
v_call: TRBV6-2/TRBV6-3
cdr3_nt: TGTGCCAGCAGCCCGACAGGGGGCTCGTACGAGCAGTACTTC
cdr3_aa: CASSPTGGSYEQYF

d_call: .
clone_size: many
j_call: TRBJ2-5
v_call: TRBV12-3/TRBV12-4
cdr3_nt: TGTGCCAGCAGTTCAAGACAGCAAGAGACCCAGTACTTC
cdr3_aa: CASSSRQQETQYF

d_call: .
clone_size: .
j_call: TRBJ2-3
v_call: TRBV6-5
cdr3_nt: TGTGCCAGCAGTTACATGTCTACGCAGTATTTT
cdr3_aa: CASSYMSTQYF

d_call: .
clone_size: once
j_call: TRBJ2-7
v_call: TRBV3-1
cdr3_nt: TGTGCCATCAGCCCCGGGCTCCTCTCCTACGAGCAGTACTTC
cdr3_aa: CAISPGLLSYEQYF

d_call: TRBD1
clone_size: .
j_call: TRBJ1-1
v_call: TRBV29-1
cdr3_nt: TGCAGCGCCACCCTCAATACAGGGGCCGCCGGCACTGAAGCTTTCTTT
cdr3_aa: CSATLNTGAAGTEAFF

d_call: .
clone_size: .
j_call: TRBJ1-6
v_call: TRBV20-1
cdr3_nt: TGCAGTGCTAGGGAAAACCAGGGATATAATTCACCCCTCCACTTT
cdr3_aa: CSARENQGYNSPLHF

d_call: .
clone_size: .
j_call: TRBJ2-2
v_call: TRBV7-9
cdr3_nt: TGTGCCAGCAGCTTAGCGAGGACAGTTTTTAACACCGGGGAGCTGTTTTTT
cdr3_aa: CASSLARTVFNTGELFF

d_call: .
clone_size: .
j_call: TRBJ2-2
v_call: TRBV10-3
cdr3_nt: TGTGCCATCAGTGATATTAGCGGCACAAACACCGGGGAGCTGTTTTTT
cdr3_aa: CAISDISGTNTGELFF

d_call: .
clone_size: many
j_call: TRBJ2-5
v_call: TRBV10-3
cdr3_nt: TGTGCCATCAGTGAGGGAGGGGCGGAGACCCAGTACTTC
cdr3_aa: CAISEGGAETQYF

d_call: .
clone_size: few
j_call: TRBJ2-3
v_call: TRBV29-1
cdr3_nt: TGCAGCGCTGAAGGGTTAGATACGCAGTATTTT
cdr3_aa: CSAEGLDTQYF

d_call: .
clone_size: .
j_call: TRBJ2-6
v_call: TRBV19
cdr3_nt: TGTGCCAGTAGTCCCGGGGTTGGGCAGTCATCCGGGGCCAACGTCCTGACTTTC
cdr3_aa: CASSPGVGQSSGANVLTF

d_call: TRBD1
clone_size: .
j_call: TRBJ2-5
v_call: TRBV25-1
cdr3_nt: TGTGCCAGCAGTGAATGGGAAGGGGGCGGTGAGACCCAGTACTTC
cdr3_aa: CASSEWEGGGETQYF

d_call: .
clone_size: .
j_call: TRBJ1-5
v_call: TRBV7-9
cdr3_nt: TGTGCCAGCAGCTTAGTGGGGGAGAGGCCCCAGCATTTT
cdr3_aa: CASSLVGERPQHF

d_call: .
clone_size: few
j_call: TRBJ2-7
v_call: TRBV4-1
cdr3_nt: TGCGCCAGCAGCCAAGAGTGGTCGAATTACTACGAGCAGTACTTC
cdr3_aa: CASSQEWSNYYEQYF

d_call: TRBD1
clone_size: few
j_call: TRBJ1-2
v_call: TRBV25-1
cdr3_nt: TGTGCCAGCAGTGTGACAGGGGGCAGGACTGGTGGCTACACCTTC
cdr3_aa: CASSVTGGRTGGYTF

d_call: TRBD2
clone_size: many
j_call: TRBJ2-4
v_call: TRBV9
cdr3_nt: TGTGCCAGCAATCGGCTGGGGGGGGCCAAAAACATTCAGTACTTC
cdr3_aa: CASNRLGGAKNIQYF

d_call: .
clone_size: few
j_call: TRBJ2-1
v_call: TRBV29-1
cdr3_nt: TGCAGCGCGCCTAAGGCTTCCTACAATGAGCAGTTCTTC
cdr3_aa: CSAPKASYNEQFF

d_call: .
clone_size: .
j_call: TRBJ1-5
v_call: TRBV10-3
cdr3_nt: TGTGCCATCTGTAGGGACAACTATCAGCCCCAGCATTTT
cdr3_aa: CAICRDNYQPQHF

d_call: .
clone_size: .
j_call: TRBJ2-1
v_call: TRBV7-6
cdr3_nt: TGTGCCAGCAGCTTTGGACACGGAGGGTACAATGAGCAGTTCTTC
cdr3_aa: CASSFGHGGYNEQFF

d_call: .
clone_size: few
j_call: TRBJ2-1
v_call: TRBV11-1
cdr3_nt: TGTGCCAGCAGCTTCTCGACGGGAGCTGAGCAGTTCTTC
cdr3_aa: CASSFSTGAEQFF

d_call: TRBD2
clone_size: .
j_call: TRBJ2-5
v_call: TRBV7-9
cdr3_nt: TGTGCCAGCAGGCGGGGGGCCCAAGAGACCCAGTACTTC
cdr3_aa: CASRRGAQETQYF

d_call: .
clone_size: many
j_call: TRBJ1-1
v_call: TRBV7-2
cdr3_nt: TGTGCCAGCGAAGACATTTGGGTGAACACTGAAGCTTTCTTT
cdr3_aa: CASEDIWVNTEAFF

d_call: .
clone_size: .
j_call: TRBJ2-5
v_call: TRBV5-1
cdr3_nt: TGCGCCAGCAGTACTAGTCGTCAAGAGACCCAGTACTTC
cdr3_aa: CASSTSRQETQYF